These T cell receptor beta chains were read from a single sample in a study of T-cell reconstitution after alpha-beta-depleted transplantation in children. TCRdb called the PCR reads again in MiXCR, with one record for every CDR3 protein. The table records about 540,000 distinct CDR3 sequences, approximately 20% of them present only once. The specimen comprised PBMCs from the stem cell graft donor, sampled from the stem cell graft. The receptors stem from a human donor who donated a stem cell graft to a child with acute lymphoblastic leukemia. Both conserved end residues are part of each CDR3. Each record gives: clone size, J gene, D gene, V gene, CDR3 protein, CDR3 DNA. A D gene is named only where the DNA matches it firmly. Some rows have no size entry. The others give once, few or many, or a class for an expanded clone.

NA,TRBJ2-1,TRBD2,TRBV3-1,CASSHTAGGPNEQFF,TGTGCCAGCAGCCATACAGCGGGAGGGCCCAATGAGCAGTTCTTC
few,TRBJ2-3,NA,TRBV5-1,CASRATTDTQYF,TGCGCCAGCCGGGCCACCACAGATACGCAGTATTTT
few,TRBJ2-5,TRBD2,TRBV20-1,CSPTSGTGTQYF,TGCAGTCCAACTAGCGGGACTGGTACCCAGTACTTC
few,TRBJ2-1,TRBD1,TRBV10-1,CASSEGFVGTGVNEQFF,TGCGCCAGCAGTGAGGGCTTTGTCGGGACAGGGGTAAATGAGCAGTTCTTC
few,TRBJ2-1,NA,TRBV5-1,CASSLDTPEQFF,TGCGCCAGCAGCTTGGATACTCCGGAGCAGTTCTTC
NA,TRBJ2-7,TRBD1,TRBV30,CAWSVNRGFEQYF,TGTGCCTGGAGTGTAAACAGGGGGTTCGAGCAGTACTTC
NA,TRBJ1-1,NA,TRBV2,CARGGLSTEAFF,TGTGCCAGGGGGGGGCTCAGCACTGAAGCTTTCTTT
NA,TRBJ2-7,NA,TRBV5-6,CASSLYQAYEQYF,TGTGCCAGCAGCTTATACCAAGCCTACGAGCAGTACTTC
few,TRBJ2-3,TRBD2,TRBV6-1,CASSVPGLSGQGYVPQYF,TGTGCCAGCAGTGTACCGGGACTAAGTGGGCAAGGGTATGTTCCGCAGTATTTT
few,TRBJ2-7,NA,TRBV20-1,CSARVWTAVSYEQYF,TGCAGTGCTAGAGTCTGGACAGCCGTTAGCTACGAGCAGTACTTC
few,TRBJ1-1,NA,TRBV11-2,CASSDALGRMNTEAFF,TGTGCCAGCAGCGATGCACTGGGACGGATGAACACTGAAGCTTTCTTT
few,TRBJ2-1,TRBD2,TRBV11-1,CASSLKAGLERPYNEQFF,TGTGCCAGCAGCTTAAAGGCCGGACTAGAGCGGCCCTACAATGAGCAGTTCTTC
NA,TRBJ2-3,NA,TRBV20-1,CSAFQGIADTQYF,TGCAGTGCTTTCCAGGGGATTGCAGATACGCAGTATTTT
NA,TRBJ2-2,NA,TRBV7-9,CASSLAPHRDTTGELFF,TGTGCCAGCAGCTTAGCGCCTCACAGGGATACCACCGGGGAGCTGTTTTTT
many,TRBJ1-4,NA,TRBV20-1,CSARDSLGKLFF,TGCAGTGCTAGGGACAGCCTTGGGAAACTGTTTTTT